One and the same sample provided the 4 T cell receptor beta chains below, sequenced in a study of chemoradiotherapy in HPV16-positive cancers. The assay was immunoSEQ multiplex PCR, and TCRdb's table has in-frame clones only and misses some. The sample lists 5,100 or so clones; around 78% were seen once. The specimen was tumor tissue, collected from a patient who underwent chemoradiotherapy. Receptors originate from a human donor with HPV-associated anogenital cancer.

The chain uses TRBV2 and TRBJ2-1, with D possibly being TRBD2 (6 bases). This CDR3 region has 13 residues. Trimming took off 7 bases at V and 0 bases at J, with 7 bases between the two ends. In germline, CDR1 is SNHLY, CDR2 FYNNEI. The CDR3 bases are TGTGCCAGCACGCGGGACTCCTACAATGAGCAGTTCTTC. The encoded protein is CASTRDSYNEQFF.

V usage is TRBV13 and J usage is TRBJ2-3; 8 bases agree with TRBD2. Trimming removed 5 bases from V and 4 bases from J; junction bases left unmatched: 5. The CDR3 consists of 14 residues. CDR1 and CDR2 from the germline V gene are PRHDT and FYEKMQ (reference sequence). The CDR3 here is CASSMSGGADTQYF. The CDR3 DNA sequence: TGTGCCAGCAGCATGAGCGGGGGTGCAGATACGCAGTATTTT.

V usage is TRBV7-9 and J usage is TRBJ1-2; maybe TRBD1 (5 bases). Germline assignment: CDR1 SEHNR and CDR2 FQNEAQ (reference sequence). V dropped 0 bases and J dropped 7 bases, with 6 bases sitting between them. CDR3 length equals 12 residues. The CDR3 bases are TGTGCCAGCAGCTTAGCGAGGGGTGGCTACACCTTC. It yields the protein CASSLARGGYTF.

By sample share, this clone is large (0.1 to 1%). The chain combines TRBV27 with TRBJ2-6, with no clear D. V lost 5 bases and J lost 4, with 9 bases in between. Per the germline V gene, CDR1 is MNHEY and CDR2 is SMNVEV (reference sequence). The CDR3 spans 14 residues. For the CDR3, the DNA is TGTGCCAGCAGTAGGAGTCCCGGGGCCAACGTCCTGACTTTC. Protein product: CASSRSPGANVLTF. Drawing the rest from reference TRBV27 and TRBJ2-6, the complete variable domain is EAQVTQNPRYLITVTGKKLTVTCSQNMNHEYMSWYRQDPGLGLRQIYYSMNVEVTDKGDVPEGYKVSRKEKRNFPLILESPSPNQTSLYFCASSRSPGANVLTFGAGSRLTVL.